This TCR beta chain is drawn from a study of shared clonotypes between healthy human individuals. General study points: Of the naive CD4 clonotypes, roughly 5.2% were shared across several donors.

There were no recent acute infections or vaccinations among the donors, who were healthy HIV-negative adults. Splitting of CD4+ cells produced CD45RA+ naive and CD45RA-negative memory subsets. Every subset had its genomic DNA shared out evenly among several immunoSEQ plates. TCRdb's copy holds only in-frame clones and misses some; the assay was immunoSEQ multiplex PCR. The sample contains over a million clones, approximately 98% of which appear only once. Turning to this clone: Antigen unknown.

Sequenced sample: naive CD4+ T cells sorted from blood. Indicated subset: CD45RA+ positively selected. The source of this sequence is a man between 25 and 39 years old in good health.

The CDR3 DNA reads as TGTGCCAGTAGTCCCATGGTAGGAAGGGACTACGAGCAGTACTTC. Its translation is CASSPMVGRDYEQYF. This chain connects TRBV19 to TRBJ2-7; no definite D call. The CDR3 totals 15 residues. The ends were cut back, 5 bases at V and 3 bases at J, with 17 bases in the middle. Germline V gene sequence: CDR1 LNHDA, CDR2 SQIVND (reference sequence). The full variable domain, completed using reference TRBV19 and TRBJ2-7, is DGGITQSPKYLFRKEGQNVTLSCEQNLNHDAMYWYRQDPGQGLRLIYYSQIVNDFQKGDIAEGYSVSREKKESFPLTVTSAQKNPTAFYLCASSPMVGRDYEQYFGPGTRLTVT.